The 15 T cell receptor beta chains reported below all come from one sample, sequenced in a study of T-cell memory formation after mild COVID-19. TCRdb re-called the 5' RACE reads through MiXCR, storing one row per CDR3 protein. The sample records hundreds of thousands of distinct CDR3 sequences, roughly a sixth being singletons. Sequences were obtained from PBMCs or a T cell subset sorted from them (not recorded which). Receptor source: a man younger than 35 who had mild COVID-19 (a few samples of this study predate the infection). Cell type and time point are not known.

This clonotype was seen more than once but under ten times. At one end the junction does not follow the germline gene, possibly because of a read error. This chain joins TRBV19 and TRBJ2-6; D perhaps matches TRBD1 (6 bases). The CDR3 runs to 14 residues. Germline-derived CDR1 and CDR2 are LNHDA and SQIVND (reference sequence). CDR3: CASSSGAGVNVLTF. The CDR3 DNA reads TGTGCCAGTAGTTCAGGGGCTGGGGTCAACGTCCTGACTTTC.

CDR3 residues: CASRFGQGGTDTQYF. Written as DNA, the CDR3 is TGTGCCAGCAGATTCGGACAGGGGGGCACAGATACGCAGTATTTT. This rearrangement joins TRBV28 to TRBJ2-3, with TRBD1 matching 10 bases. This CDR3 is 15 amino acids long. The germline CDR1 and CDR2 sequences are MDHEN and SYDVKM. Trimming took 6 bases from V and 1 from J; bases not matched to a gene: 4.

The rearrangement links TRBV12-3 or TRBV12-4 to TRBJ1-1; perhaps TRBD1 as D (6 bases). The CDR3 is made up of 12 amino acids. The V end was cut by 9 bases, the J end by 3 bases, with 11 bases between. The CDR3 here is CASTDRYTEAFF. The CDR3 coding sequence is TGTGCCAGTACCGACAGGTACACTGAAGCTTTCTTT.

As for this clonotype: Possible read error: a much larger clone is one base away. The rearrangement uses TRBV6-5 and TRBJ2-3, with D hard to call. V was cut by 0 bases and J by 5 bases, with 12 bases left in between. Germline CDR1 is MNHEY and CDR2 is SVGAGI. This CDR3 comprises 15 residues. CDR3 amino acids: CASSYSLRRKDTQYF. The DNA for the CDR3 is TGTGCCAGCAGTTACTCCCTGAGGAGAAAAGATACGCAGTATTTT.

A few counts support this clonotype. This sequence joins TRBV4-3 and TRBJ1-1, with unresolved D. The germline CDR1 and CDR2 sequences are LGHNA and YSLEER. CDR3 length: 15 amino acids. Trimming took off 0 bases at V and 0 bases at J, with 8 bases between the two ends. The CDR3 spells CASSQEVGMNTEAFF. CDR3 bases: TGCGCCAGCAGCCAAGAGGTTGGGATGAACACTGAAGCTTTCTTT.

The rearrangement joins TRBV20-1 to TRBJ2-1, with a tentative D call TRBD2 (5 bases). Trimming stripped 6 bases from V and 9 bases from J, with 12 bases between. From germline, CDR1 is DFQATT and CDR2 SNEGSKA (reference sequence). The CDR3 totals 11 residues. The CDR3 reads CSAPWSGEQFF. In nucleotides, the CDR3 is TGCAGTGCCCCCTGGAGCGGTGAGCAGTTCTTC.

The chain uses TRBV7-3 and TRBJ1-2; possibly TRBD1 for D (5 bases). CDR3 length: 14 residues. The V and J ends lost 1 base and 8 bases respectively, with 14 bases between them. Germline V gene lookup returns CDR1 SGHTA and CDR2 FQGTGA. The CDR3 loop reads CASSLNSGRDGYTF. CDR3 nucleotides: TGTGCCAGCAGCTTAAACAGTGGCAGGGACGGCTACACCTTC.

This clonotype occurred many times. The chain combines TRBV7-2 with TRBJ2-3; unclear D gene. This CDR3 comprises 15 residues. Germline V gives CDR1 SGHTA, CDR2 FQGNSA. V was pared by 2 bases and J by 1 base, with 10 bases between. CDR3 in amino acids: CASSLPILRTDTQYF. CDR3 sequence (DNA): TGTGCCAGCAGCTTACCGATATTGCGCACAGATACGCAGTATTTT.

This clonotype has just a few counts. CDR3 coding DNA: TGTGCCAGCAGCCCACCTAGTTGGGGGGCCGGGGGAGATACGCAGTATTTT. It translates to CASSPPSWGAGGDTQYF. The V call is TRBV7-8, the J call TRBJ2-3; D may match TRBD1 or TRBD2 (6 bases each). CDR1 and CDR2 (germline): SGHVS, FQNEAQ. The CDR3 consists of 17 residues. The V end lost 5 bases, the J end lost 5 bases, and 23 bases lay between the germline ends.

This clonotype appeared a few times. V and J are TRBV7-7 and TRBJ2-1; D is uncertain. CDR3 size: 13 residues. Trimming shortened V by 5 bases and J by 5 bases, and 10 bases separated the two germline ends. Germline CDR1 reads SSHAT; CDR2 reads FNYEAQ (reference sequence). This CDR3 is CASSPGSDNEQFF. The CDR3 nucleotides are TGTGCCAGCAGCCCCGGCAGCGACAATGAGCAGTTCTTC.

This clonotype was picked up a small number of times. This sequence joins TRBV3-1 and TRBJ2-7; tentative D call: TRBD1 (5 bases). Germline V gene lookup returns CDR1 LGHDT and CDR2 YNNKEL (reference sequence). V dropped 1 base and J dropped 4 bases, with 11 bases sitting between them. The CDR3 length is 14 residues. The CDR3 region has the DNA TGTGCCAGCAGCCAAGGAAACAGGTTTTACGAGCAGTACTTC. Protein product: CASSQGNRFYEQYF.

This clonotype was observed a few times. The rearrangement uses TRBV6-6 and TRBJ1-3; D is uncertain. V shed 7 bases and J shed 3 bases, with 7 bases lying between them. Germline CDR1 and CDR2: MNHNY and SVGAGI (reference sequence). The CDR3 is made up of 12 amino acids. The CDR3 region has the DNA TGTGCCAGCATGGGCGGTGGAAACACCATATATTTT. Its translation: CASMGGGNTIYF.

The gene calls are TRBV3-1 and TRBJ1-2, with D unresolved. CDR1 and CDR2 (germline): LGHDT, YNNKEL (reference sequence). V shed 3 bases and J shed 8 bases, with 10 bases lying between them. The CDR3 spans 12 residues. The CDR3 coding sequence is TGTGCCAGCAGCCAGATGGGCTTGGGCTACACCTTC. Protein sequence: CASSQMGLGYTF.

CDR3 coding DNA: TGCAGTGCTAGAGATTTATTATTTAACAGAAATCAGCCCCAGCATTTT. Translating it yields CSARDLLFNRNQPQHF. This chain uses TRBV20-1 with TRBJ1-5; D gene uncertain. Germline V gene lookup returns CDR1 DFQATT and CDR2 SNEGSKA (reference sequence). The V end lost 0 bases, the J end lost 4 bases, and 16 bases lay between the germline ends. The CDR3 length is 16 residues.

There are a few counts of this clonotype. The V call is TRBV7-2, the J call TRBJ2-1, with no clear D. V gave up 1 base and J gave up 1 base, with 8 bases separating them. This CDR3 comprises 15 residues. Per germline, CDR1 SGHTA and CDR2 FQGNSA. The chain's CDR3 is CASSLVVYSYNEQFF. The CDR3 DNA sequence: TGTGCCAGCAGCTTAGTTGTCTATTCCTACAATGAGCAGTTCTTC.